The 8 T cell receptor beta chains listed next were all sequenced from one sample in a study of CD8+ T cells in alopecia areata. It was cDNA, reverse transcribed from extracted RNA, that served as the sequencing template. Produced via immunoSEQ multiplex PCR; TCRdb's table is partial and in-frame only. The profile shows about 180,000 clones, approximately 62% of them singletons. Sequences were derived from CD4+ T cells sorted from blood, sampled at week 0. These receptors were collected from a human donor with alopecia areata.

This clone has a handful of counts. This rearrangement joins TRBV29-1 to TRBJ2-7; D is perhaps TRBD2 (5 bases). Germline lookup yields CDR1 SQVTM and CDR2 ANQGSEA. The CDR3 covers 12 residues. Trimming took 4 bases from V and 4 from J, leaving 11 bases between them. DNA of the CDR3: TGCAGCGTTGGTAAGACTACATACGAGCAGTACTTC. Protein product: CSVGKTTYEQYF.

The rearrangement links TRBV7-9 to TRBJ1-2; D is possibly TRBD1 (6 bases). This CDR3 contains 14 residues. The V gene's germline CDR1 is SEHNR and CDR2 FQNEAQ (reference sequence). V was trimmed by 5 bases and J by 2 bases, leaving 12 bases between them. This chain's CDR3 is CASSPSGQNYGYTF. CDR3 nucleotides: TGTGCCAGCAGCCCCTCCGGACAGAACTATGGCTACACCTTC.

The chain combines TRBV29-1 with TRBJ2-7; D unclear. V was clipped by 6 bases and J by 1 base, with 7 bases between them. Germline lookup yields CDR1 SQVTM and CDR2 ANQGSEA. The CDR3 loop spans 11 amino acids. The CDR3 bases are TGCAGCGTGACACAATCCTACGAGCAGTACTTC. This gives the protein CSVTQSYEQYF.

This clone was detected only a few times. This sequence joins TRBV7-2 and TRBJ2-1; 7 bases map to TRBD2. V lost 0 bases and J lost 6; bases outside the gene matches: 5. The CDR3 has 15 amino acids. CDR1 and CDR2 from the germline V gene are SGHTA and FQGNSA. The CDR3 coding sequence is TGTGCCAGCAGCTTAGCGTGGACTAGTTCCAATGAGCAGTTCTTC. Its translation is CASSLAWTSSNEQFF.

The sample holds a few counts of this clone. The chain is built from TRBV2 and TRBJ1-6, with unresolved D. V was trimmed by 7 bases and J by 5 bases, leaving 9 bases between them. This CDR3 spans 13 amino acids. The V gene's germline CDR1 is SNHLY and CDR2 FYNNEI. In DNA, the CDR3 is TGTGCCAGCAATGGACCGCATAATTCACCCCTCCACTTT. Protein product: CASNGPHNSPLHF.

The chain links TRBV10-3 to TRBJ2-7; 9 nucleotides align to TRBD2. This CDR3 has 14 residues. Germline V gene data show CDR1 as ENHRY and CDR2 as SYGVKD. With V trimmed by 5 bases and J by 0 bases, 2 bases remained unmatched. DNA for the CDR3: TGTGCCATCAGTTCGACTAGCGGCTCCTACGAGCAGTACTTC. This gives the protein CAISSTSGSYEQYF.

This clone was detected a few times. V gene TRBV29-1 combines with J gene TRBJ1-2; no firm D call. CDR1 and CDR2 (germline): SQVTM, ANQGSEA. V was trimmed by 7 bases and J by 6 bases, leaving 12 bases between them. The CDR3 spans 11 residues. The CDR3 DNA sequence: TGCAGCGCAGCATTGGGTGATGGCTACACCTTC. This gives the protein CSAALGDGYTF.

The chain employs TRBV6-5 and TRBJ2-7; 9 bases match TRBD1. Losses at the gene ends were 4 bases for V and 6 bases for J; bases not matched to a gene: 10. From germline, CDR1 is MNHEY and CDR2 SVGAGI. The CDR3 totals 15 residues. CDR3 DNA sequence: TGTGCCAGCAGTTCAACGGGACAGGGTGTTTCCGAGCAGTACTTC. This encodes CASSSTGQGVSEQYF.